A single sample gave rise to the 12 T cell receptor beta chains below, sequenced in a study of cytomegalovirus exposure and HLA in healthy donors. The method was immunoSEQ multiplex PCR; TCRdb's version includes in-frame clones alone and lacks a portion of them. The sample includes about 130,000 clones, approximately 90% of them seen just once. The sequenced material came from PBMCs. Receptor source: a woman in her 30s in good health and CMV-seropositive.

This clone occurred once. The identical CDR3 is also encoded by other nucleotide sequences in the sample. The chain links TRBV5-1 to TRBJ2-5; the match to TRBD2 covers 9 bases. V lost 1 base, J lost 0 bases, and 1 base stayed unmatched. Germline values: CDR1 SGHRS, CDR2 YFSETQ. This CDR3 has 15 amino acids. The CDR3 DNA follows: TGCGCCAGCAGCTTGTTAGCGGGAGACCAAGAGACCCAGTACTTC. Amino acid sequence: CASSLLAGDQETQYF.

J is TRBJ2-5 and V is TRBV6-1; 9 nucleotides match TRBD2. This CDR3 has 15 amino acids. Germline V gene lookup returns CDR1 MNHNS and CDR2 SASEGT. V dropped 8 bases and J dropped 4; count of bases not matched to a gene: 11. The CDR3 is CASETGLAFRETQYF. CDR3 nucleotides: TGTGCCAGCGAAACGGGACTAGCTTTTCGAGAGACCCAGTACTTC.

The chain carries TRBV9 and TRBJ1-6, with a possible D match to TRBD1 (6 bases). Trimming cost V 0 bases and J 7 bases, with 11 bases left between them. This CDR3 region has 15 residues. Germline values: CDR1 SGDLS, CDR2 YYNGEE. The CDR3 nucleotides are TGTGCCAGCAGCGTAGATCCAGGGGCCAATTCACCCCTCCACTTT. This codes for CASSVDPGANSPLHF.

The chain has TRBV2 and TRBJ2-7; unclear D gene. CDR1 and CDR2 from the germline V gene are SNHLY and FYNNEI. Trimming cost V 0 bases and J 7 bases, with 7 bases left between them. The CDR3 spans 12 residues. CDR3 sequence: CASSEAMAEQYF. CDR3 in DNA: TGTGCCAGCAGTGAAGCGATGGCTGAGCAGTACTTC.

This chain uses TRBV28 with TRBJ2-7, with TRBD1 as a possible D gene (6 bases). CDR3 size: 13 residues. V dropped 3 bases and J dropped 5 bases, with 11 bases sitting between them. The germline V gene has CDR1 MDHEN and CDR2 SYDVKM. Here the CDR3 reads CASSFQGSHEQYF. Here the CDR3 DNA reads TGTGCCAGCAGTTTCCAGGGGAGCCACGAGCAGTACTTC.

This chain uses TRBV9 with TRBJ1-2, with 7 nucleotides matching TRBD1. CDR3 length: 15 residues. CDR1 and CDR2 (germline): SGDLS, YYNGEE. The ends lost 3 bases at V and 4 bases at J; junction bases unmatched: 9. For the CDR3, the DNA is TGTGCCAGCAGCGCACAGGGGTCCCTTTCCTATGGCTACACCTTC. This codes for CASSAQGSLSYGYTF.

The chain recombines TRBV27 with TRBJ1-6; maybe TRBD1 (5 bases). V gave up 3 bases and J gave up 8 bases, with 14 bases separating them. The CDR3 length is 15 residues. Germline V CDR1 and CDR2: MNHEY, SMNVEV (reference sequence). The CDR3 sequence: CASSFAGPRYSPLHF. Here the CDR3 DNA reads TGTGCCAGCAGTTTCGCGGGACCCCGTTATTCACCCCTCCACTTT.

This chain connects TRBV29-1 to TRBJ2-5, with D maybe TRBD1 (5 bases). Trimming removed 7 bases at V and 0 bases at J, with 12 bases between. The CDR3 has 13 amino acids. Germline-derived CDR1 and CDR2 are SQVTM and ANQGSEA. CDR3 DNA: TGCAGCGGAAAAGGGGTAGACCAAGAGACCCAGTACTTC. Its protein product is CSGKGVDQETQYF.

This clone appeared a few times. This chain joins TRBV16 and TRBJ2-7; 8 bases are a match to TRBD2. The V gene end was trimmed by 0 bases and the J gene end by 7 bases; junction bases not matched to a gene: 8. This CDR3 region has 15 residues. Germline CDR1 reads KGHSY; CDR2 reads FQNENV. Written as DNA, the CDR3 is TGTGCCAGCAGCCAATCACCCGGGAGGGTAGGGGAGCAGTACTTC. Its protein is CASSQSPGRVGEQYF.

This clone has only one observation. The V and J genes are TRBV28 and TRBJ2-1, with D maybe TRBD1 (6 bases). Germline V lookup: CDR1 MDHEN, CDR2 SYDVKM. This CDR3 is built from 17 residues. Trimming pared 6 bases from V and 2 bases from J, leaving 20 bases between. The CDR3 here is CASSYRAGRGTYNEQFF. The CDR3 DNA reads TGTGCCAGCAGCTATCGGGCGGGCAGGGGCACCTACAATGAGCAGTTCTTC.

This clone was seen a single time. The V and J genes are TRBV5-1 and TRBJ2-1, with D possibly TRBD2 on 5 matching bases. Germline V gives CDR1 SGHRS, CDR2 YFSETQ. The CDR3 is 13 amino acids. V lost 1 base, J lost 4 bases, and 6 bases lay in between. The CDR3 loop reads CASSLTSYNEQFF. CDR3 sequence (DNA): TGCGCCAGCAGCTTGACTAGTTACAATGAGCAGTTCTTC.

The chain has TRBV7-9 and TRBJ2-7; 7 nucleotides line up with TRBD1. Losses at the gene ends were 0 bases for V and 13 bases for J; bases not matched to a gene: 6. The CDR3 spans 12 residues. CDR1 and CDR2 from the germline V gene are SEHNR and FQNEAQ (reference sequence). CDR3 residues: CASSLAWGQSYF. The CDR3 nucleotides are TGTGCCAGCAGCTTAGCGTGGGGACAGTCATACTTC.